This TCR beta chain was found in a study of beta chain features in type 1 diabetes. Looking at the study overall: Age, gender and cell yields were alike across patients and healthy donors.

Reverse transcribing all isolated RNA meant expressed TCRB transcripts were sequenced. The data were produced by immunoSEQ multiplex PCR, yet TCRdb's version contains in-frame clones alone and is incomplete. The sample includes about 250,000 clones, 14% of them seen just once. The CDR3 spans 14 residues. From germline, CDR1 is SEHNR and CDR2 FQNEAQ (reference sequence). Trimming pared 1 base from V and 0 bases from J, leaving 4 bases between. This clonotype was obtained from a woman in her thirties or forties in good health. Sequencing was performed on naive CD4+ T cells from blood. The V call is TRBV7-9, the J call TRBJ1-5; D gene uncertain. Here the CDR3 reads CASSLGPSNQPQHF. DNA of the CDR3: TGTGCCAGCAGCTTAGGGCCTAGCAATCAGCCCCAGCATTTT.